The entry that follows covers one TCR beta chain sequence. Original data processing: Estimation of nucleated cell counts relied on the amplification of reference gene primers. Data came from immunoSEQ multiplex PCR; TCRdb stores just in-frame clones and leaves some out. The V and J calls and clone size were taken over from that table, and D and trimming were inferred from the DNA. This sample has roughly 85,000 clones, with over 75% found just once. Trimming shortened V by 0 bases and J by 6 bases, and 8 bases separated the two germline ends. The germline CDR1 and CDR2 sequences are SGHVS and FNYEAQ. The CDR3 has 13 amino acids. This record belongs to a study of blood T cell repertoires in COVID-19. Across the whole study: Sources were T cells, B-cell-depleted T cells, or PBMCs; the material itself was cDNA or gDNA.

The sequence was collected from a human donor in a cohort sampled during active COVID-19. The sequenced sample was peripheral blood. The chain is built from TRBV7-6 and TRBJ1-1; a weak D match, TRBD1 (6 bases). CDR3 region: CASSLAPGAEAFF. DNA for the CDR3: TGTGCCAGCAGCTTAGCCCCAGGGGCTGAAGCTTTCTTT.